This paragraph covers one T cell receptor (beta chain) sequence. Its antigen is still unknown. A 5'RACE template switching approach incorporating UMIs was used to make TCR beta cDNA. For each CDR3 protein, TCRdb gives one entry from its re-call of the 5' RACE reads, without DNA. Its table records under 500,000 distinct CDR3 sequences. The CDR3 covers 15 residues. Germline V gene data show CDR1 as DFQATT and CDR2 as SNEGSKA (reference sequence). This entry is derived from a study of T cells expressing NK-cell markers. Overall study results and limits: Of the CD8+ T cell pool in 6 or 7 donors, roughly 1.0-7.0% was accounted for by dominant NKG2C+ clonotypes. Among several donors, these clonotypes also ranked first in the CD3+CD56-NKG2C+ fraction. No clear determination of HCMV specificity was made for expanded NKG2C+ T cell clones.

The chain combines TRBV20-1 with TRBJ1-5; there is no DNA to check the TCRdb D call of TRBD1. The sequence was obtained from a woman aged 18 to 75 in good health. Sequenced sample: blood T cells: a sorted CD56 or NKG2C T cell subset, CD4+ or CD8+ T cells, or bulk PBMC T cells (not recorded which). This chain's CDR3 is CSAPAGLGSNQPQHF.